A single sample is the source of the 19 T cell receptor beta chains below, sequenced in a study of vaccination effects on CD4 cells after COVID-19 (dated by TCRdb to 2022 to 2024). The ViraFEST assay stimulated PBMC with viral peptide pools and then used TCR sequencing to identify antigen-specific CD4+ T cell clonotypes by expansion. After more than nine days of culture, CD4+ T cells were isolated with the EasySep CD4+ T cell isolation kit. None of the healthy vaccine recipients had a prior SARS-CoV-2 infection, which was confirmed by nucleocapsid antibody tests that came back negative both before and after vaccination. Library method: the immunoSEQ multiplex PCR assay. TCRdb holds this immuneACCESS table with in-frame rearrangements only. Some clones are missing; in checked studies, unresolved V genes explain under half, and the rest has no known cause. Counted in this sample were fewer than 30,000 clones; over 70% of them appeared once. 9% to 12% of the sample rests with the top ten.

Their cognate antigens are unknown. This specimen consisted of CD4+ T cells from PBMCs cultured with HCoV-NL63 spike peptides, obtained before COVID-19 vaccination. Sample cell subset or site, as interpreted from the label and publication: HCoV-NL63 spike overlapping peptide pool stimulation. All receptors derive from a human donor who received a COVID-19 vaccine.

The chain uses TRBV5-4 and TRBJ2-2; maybe TRBD1 (5 bases). The CDR3 contains 12 residues. Germline V gives CDR1 SGHNT, CDR2 YYREEE (reference sequence). Trimming took 2 bases from V and 9 from J, leaving 8 bases between them. Here the CDR3 reads CASSLQERELFF. The DNA for the CDR3 is TGTGCCAGCAGCTTACAGGAGCGGGAGCTGTTTTTT.

J is TRBJ1-1 and V is TRBV6-5; D not certain. Germline-derived CDR1 and CDR2 are MNHEY and SVGAGI. Trimming pared 2 bases from V and 1 base from J, leaving 5 bases between. The CDR3 is 13 amino acids. CDR3 coding DNA: TGTGCCAGCAGTTACCCAGGGAACACTGAAGCTTTCTTT. Amino acid sequence: CASSYPGNTEAFF.

This clone is labeled as medium-sized. The genes are TRBV7-9 and TRBJ1-2, with D uncertain. Trimming stripped 5 bases from V and 4 bases from J, with 17 bases between. Germline-derived CDR1 and CDR2 are SEHNR and FQNEAQ (reference sequence). CDR3 length equals 15 residues. The CDR3 sequence: CASSPYARTAYGYTF. CDR3 nucleotides: TGTGCCAGCAGCCCCTACGCTCGGACGGCCTATGGCTACACCTTC. The full variable domain, its missing parts supplied by reference TRBV7-9 and TRBJ1-2, is DTGVSQNPRHKITKRGQNVTFRCDPISEHNRLYWYRQTLGQGPEFLTYFQNEAQLEKSRLLSDRFSAERPKGSFSTLEIQRTEQGDSAMYLCASSPYARTAYGYTFGSGTRLTVV.

V is TRBV4-2 and J is TRBJ2-7, with TRBD2 matching 10 bases. Unmatched junction bases numbered 13, after V lost 4 bases and J lost 7 bases. There are 16 residues in the CDR3. In germline, CDR1 is LGHNA, CDR2 YNFKEQ. The CDR3 sequence is CASSPGGLAGVEEQYF. DNA for the CDR3: TGTGCCAGCAGCCCCGGGGGCCTAGCGGGAGTAGAGGAGCAGTACTTC.

V and J are TRBV6-1 and TRBJ2-7; D is uncertain. CDR3 length equals 13 residues. V lost 1 base, J lost 2 bases, and 6 bases lay in between. Germline CDR1 is MNHNS and CDR2 is SASEGT. For the CDR3, the DNA is TGTGCCAGCAGTGAAGGACTTCCCTACGAGCAGTACTTC. It codes for CASSEGLPYEQYF.

V usage is TRBV24-1 and J usage is TRBJ2-3; 8 bases agree with TRBD2. Germline values: CDR1 KGHDR, CDR2 SFDVKD. After removal of 1 base from V and 0 bases from J, the junction contained 11 bases not matched to a gene. The CDR3 is 19 amino acids. The CDR3 sequence: CATSDLPGLGRTSTDTQYF. Here the CDR3 DNA reads TGTGCCACCAGTGATTTACCGGGACTAGGGAGGACTAGCACAGATACGCAGTATTTT.

The chain recombines TRBV18 with TRBJ1-1; D gene unclear. Trimming stripped 1 base from V and 0 bases from J, with 9 bases between. The CDR3 is made up of 15 amino acids. The germline V gene encodes CDR1 KGHSH and CDR2 LQKENI. The CDR3 loop is CASSPQRDMNTEAFF. The DNA of the CDR3 is TGTGCCAGCTCACCACAAAGAGACATGAACACTGAAGCTTTCTTT.

V usage is TRBV7-6 and J usage is TRBJ2-2, with D possibly matching TRBD2 (6 bases). Trimming removed 4 bases from V and 6 bases from J, with 15 bases in between. Germline V lookup: CDR1 SGHVS, CDR2 FNYEAQ. The CDR3 has 15 residues. In DNA form, the CDR3 reads TGTGCCAGCAGCTCCGCCGGGGGTTGGGCCGGGGAGCTGTTTTTT. Translating it yields CASSSAGGWAGELFF.

The chain recombines TRBV19 with TRBJ1-2; 7 positions agree with TRBD1. Germline values: CDR1 LNHDA, CDR2 SQIVND (reference sequence). V dropped 3 bases and J dropped 7; count of bases not matched to a gene: 11. CDR3 length: 15 amino acids. The CDR3 DNA reads as TGTGCCAGTAGTATCACCGAGACAGGGAGAGTTGGCTACACCTTC. It codes for CASSITETGRVGYTF.

The chain joins TRBV6-1 to TRBJ2-3, with TRBD2 identical over 14 bases. This CDR3 is built from 20 residues. CDR1 is MNHNS and CDR2 is SASEGT in the germline V gene. V dropped 0 bases and J dropped 1; count of bases not matched to a gene: 9. The CDR3 loop is CASSEAGLAGARRGTDTQYF. The CDR3 DNA reads TGTGCCAGCAGTGAAGCGGGACTAGCGGGAGCGCGGCGGGGCACAGATACGCAGTATTTT.

The chain recombines TRBV7-2 with TRBJ2-7; D is perhaps TRBD2 (5 bases). Germline assignment: CDR1 SGHTA and CDR2 FQGNSA. The CDR3 length is 15 residues. The V end lost 5 bases, the J end lost 5 bases, and 19 bases lay between the germline ends. CDR3 sequence: CASSPSTLLRDEQYF. For the CDR3, the DNA is TGTGCCAGCAGCCCTAGCACTCTCCTACGGGACGAGCAGTACTTC.

The DNA of the CDR3 is TGTGCCAGCTCACCTAAAAACCGGGACACACGAAGAGGGACCCAGTACTTC. This codes for CASSPKNRDTRRGTQYF. This sequence joins TRBV18 and TRBJ2-5; tentative D call: TRBD1 (6 bases). The CDR3 runs 17 residues. Trimming left V 3 bases short and J 7 bases short, with 24 bases between. Germline V lookup: CDR1 KGHSH, CDR2 LQKENI.

This clone was found a few times. The chain recombines TRBV5-4 with TRBJ2-7; D uncertain. Germline values: CDR1 SGHNT, CDR2 YYREEE (reference sequence). CDR3 length: 12 residues. Trimming removed 2 bases from V and 2 bases from J, with 5 bases in between. The CDR3 nucleotides read TGTGCCAGCAGCTTTGAGACCTACGAGCAGTACTTC. It is translated as CASSFETYEQYF.

The J gene is TRBJ2-1, the V gene TRBV5-1, with TRBD2 matching 13 bases. Trimming took 4 bases from V and 8 from J; bases not matched to a gene: 6. CDR3 length: 15 amino acids. Germline V gives CDR1 SGHRS, CDR2 YFSETQ. CDR3 in amino acids: CASSEGLAGADEQFF. In DNA, the CDR3 is TGCGCCAGCAGCGAAGGACTAGCGGGAGCGGATGAGCAGTTCTTC.

The V and J genes are TRBV7-2 and TRBJ2-1, with 9 nucleotides matching TRBD2. Trimming cost V 5 bases and J 8 bases; bases outside gene matches: 13. Germline lookup yields CDR1 SGHTA and CDR2 FQGNSA. The CDR3 extends over 16 amino acids. CDR3: CASSEKRGAGGDEQFF. CDR3 in DNA: TGTGCCAGCAGCGAAAAGAGGGGAGCGGGGGGCGATGAGCAGTTCTTC.

J is TRBJ1-4 and V is TRBV6-5, with 8 positions matching TRBD1. J was trimmed by 8 bases and V by 4 bases; bases with no gene match: 9. Per germline, CDR1 MNHEY and CDR2 SVGAGI. The CDR3 extends over 15 amino acids. The CDR3 nucleotides are TGTGCCAGCAGTTCCCACGGGACAGGTGACGAAAAACTGTTTTTT. This sequence encodes CASSSHGTGDEKLFF.

In this sample, this clone is medium-sized. J is TRBJ2-1 and V is TRBV24-1, with 8 positions matching TRBD2. The CDR3 spans 19 residues. The ends lost 10 bases at V and 4 bases at J; junction bases unmatched: 23. The germline CDR1 and CDR2 sequences are KGHDR and SFDVKD. CDR3 loop: CATTVGLASVRDGYNEQFF. CDR3 DNA: TGTGCCACGACAGTTGGACTAGCATCGGTCCGGGACGGTTACAATGAGCAGTTCTTC.

The rearrangement links TRBV11-2 to TRBJ2-1; 9 nucleotides match TRBD2. Germline CDR1 reads SGHAT; CDR2 reads FQNNGV. V lost 8 bases and J lost 0; bases outside the gene matches: 5. The CDR3 is 15 residues long. This CDR3 reads CASGPSGDSYNEQFF. The CDR3 DNA is TGTGCCAGCGGACCTAGCGGGGACTCCTACAATGAGCAGTTCTTC.

This clone is judged large. This chain connects TRBV18 to TRBJ1-2, with 8 bases lining up with TRBD1. The germline gives CDR1 KGHSH, CDR2 LQKENI. With 3 bases clipped from V and 8 bases from J, the junction kept 14 bases outside the gene matches. CDR3 length equals 16 residues. The CDR3 reads CASSPYLPGQDDGYTF. CDR3 nucleotides: TGTGCCAGCTCACCTTATCTTCCGGGACAGGATGACGGCTACACCTTC. Full variable domain (rest looked up from reference TRBV18 and TRBJ1-2): NAGVMQNPRHLVRRRGQEARLRCSPMKGHSHVYWYRQLPEEGLKFMVYLQKENIIDESGMPKERFSAEFPKEGPSILRIQQVVRGDSAAYFCASSPYLPGQDDGYTFGSGTRLTVV.